These 4 T cell receptor beta chains share one sample of origin, sequenced in a study of shared clonotypes between healthy human individuals. Assay: immunoSEQ multiplex PCR; the TCRdb copy retains only in-frame clones and omits some. The sample holds about a million clones; about 80% are singletons and the top ten take almost 0.9%. The sequencing input was memory CD4+ T cells from PBMCs. The sample's subset: CD45RA-negative fraction. The source is a man aged 18 to 30 in good health. Some clones in this sample may be carry-over from other donors' samples.

This clone showed up just once. The chain carries TRBV5-4 and TRBJ1-2, with D unclear. V was pared by 0 bases and J by 7 bases, with 7 bases between. CDR1 is SGHNT and CDR2 is YYREEE in the germline V gene (reference sequence). The CDR3 consists of 12 residues. The CDR3 loop is CASSLDRGGYTF. The CDR3 nucleotides read TGTGCCAGCAGCTTGGATCGGGGTGGCTACACCTTC.

This clone was observed once. CDR3 nucleotide sequence: TGTGCCAGCAGCCCATACGGGTACACTGAAGCTTTCTTT. This translates into CASSPYGYTEAFF. The chain employs TRBV9 and TRBJ1-1; no definite D call. In germline, CDR1 is SGDLS, CDR2 YYNGEE. Between the trimmed V and J ends, which lost 4 bases and 3 bases, there was a span of 10 bases. CDR3 length: 13 residues.

J is TRBJ1-1 and V is TRBV7-9; no clear D gene. The germline gives CDR1 SEHNR, CDR2 FQNEAQ (reference sequence). CDR3 size: 15 residues. V was trimmed by 4 bases and J by 2 bases, leaving 14 bases between them. CDR3 residues: CASSSGRPGNTEAFF. In DNA form, the CDR3 reads TGTGCCAGCAGCTCGGGCCGCCCCGGCAACACTGAAGCTTTCTTT. The full variable domain, with the rest looked up from reference TRBV7-9 and TRBJ1-1, is DTGVSQNPRHKITKRGQNVTFRCDPISEHNRLYWYRQTLGQGPEFLTYFQNEAQLEKSRLLSDRFSAERPKGSFSTLEIQRTEQGDSAMYLCASSSGRPGNTEAFFGQGTRLTVV.

The chain combines TRBV11-1 with TRBJ1-4; the match to TRBD1 covers 9 bases. Trimming cost V 5 bases and J 2 bases; bases outside gene matches: 6. This CDR3 region has 16 residues. Germline CDR1 and CDR2: SGHAT and FQDESV (reference sequence). CDR3 nucleotide sequence: TGTGCCAGCAGCAAACAGGGGGCGCTGACTAATGAAAAACTGTTTTTT. This sequence encodes CASSKQGALTNEKLFF.